The 29 T cell receptor beta chains given below trace back to one sample, sequenced in a study of blood T cell repertoires in COVID-19. The assay was immunoSEQ multiplex PCR, and TCRdb's table has in-frame clones only and misses some. Of approximately 530,000 clones in the sample, around nine tenths are singletons; the top ten hold around 8%. The sequenced material came from peripheral blood. All receptors derive from a woman in her forties or fifties with COVID-19, enrolled during active disease.

The V call is TRBV11-2, the J call TRBJ2-3; D not certain. Trimming left V 5 bases short and J 2 bases short, with 5 bases between. Germline CDR1 reads SGHAT; CDR2 reads FQNNGV. The CDR3 is 12 amino acids. This CDR3 reads CASSQATDTQYF. For the CDR3, the DNA is TGTGCCAGCAGCCAGGCCACAGATACGCAGTATTTT. The full variable domain, rest sourced from reference TRBV11-2 and TRBJ2-3, is EAGVAQSPRYKIIEKRQSVAFWCNPISGHATLYWYQQILGQGPKLLIQFQNNGVVDDSQLPKDRFSAERLKGVDSTLKIQPAKLEDSAVYLCASSQATDTQYFGPGTRLTVL.

The chain recombines TRBV28 with TRBJ2-3; D gene ambiguous. Trimming shortened V by 5 bases and J by 2 bases, and 14 bases separated the two germline ends. This CDR3 is 15 amino acids long. Germline CDR1 reads MDHEN; CDR2 reads SYDVKM. CDR3 sequence reads: CASSPPTQLTDTQYF. In DNA, the CDR3 is TGTGCCAGCAGTCCCCCGACTCAACTCACAGATACGCAGTATTTT.

The CDR3 loop is CASSEVLYGYTF. In DNA, the CDR3 is TGTGCCAGCAGTGAAGTACTCTATGGCTACACCTTC. The V call is TRBV2, the J call TRBJ1-2; D uncertain. V lost 1 base and J lost 4, with 4 bases in between. The CDR3 runs to 12 residues. Germline assignment: CDR1 SNHLY and CDR2 FYNNEI.

The chain is built from TRBV30 and TRBJ1-5; possibly TRBD1 for D (5 bases). The germline V and J ends were trimmed by 5 bases and 5 bases, with 19 bases remaining between them. Germline V lookup: CDR1 GTSNPN, CDR2 SVGIG (reference sequence). The CDR3 is 15 residues long. CDR3 sequence reads: CAWGNGRGGDQPQHF. CDR3 nucleotide sequence: TGTGCCTGGGGAAACGGACGGGGGGGTGATCAGCCCCAGCATTTT.

J is TRBJ1-2 and V is TRBV28; 7 bases map to TRBD1. The V gene's germline CDR1 is MDHEN and CDR2 SYDVKM. CDR3 size: 15 residues. Trimming cost V 3 bases and J 2 bases; bases outside gene matches: 6. The CDR3 loop reads CASSFPDRLNYGYTF. CDR3 DNA sequence: TGTGCCAGCAGTTTCCCGGACAGGCTGAACTATGGCTACACCTTC.

This chain links TRBV30 with TRBJ1-1, with 11 bases matching TRBD1. V was pared by 6 bases and J by 7 bases, with 7 bases of the junction left unmatched. The CDR3 covers 13 residues. CDR1 and CDR2 from the germline V gene are GTSNPN and SVGIG (reference sequence). This CDR3 reads CACSGTGGYEAFF. The CDR3, as DNA: TGTGCCTGTTCCGGGACAGGGGGGTATGAAGCTTTCTTT.

The V gene is TRBV29-1, the J gene TRBJ2-7; 8 bases match TRBD1. Trimming at V came to 6 bases and at J to 4 bases, leaving 8 bases not matched to a gene. This CDR3 is 13 amino acids long. Germline V CDR1 and CDR2: SQVTM, ANQGSEA. The CDR3 spells CSVGDRSLYEQYF. The CDR3 nucleotides are TGCAGCGTGGGGGACAGGAGTTTATACGAGCAGTACTTC.

The chain employs TRBV3-1 (or the pseudogene TRBV3-2) and TRBJ2-5, with 8 nucleotides matching TRBD2. Germline-derived CDR1 and CDR2 are LGHDT and YNNKEL (reference sequence). V dropped 3 bases and J dropped 7; count of bases not matched to a gene: 10. The CDR3 totals 15 residues. The CDR3 DNA sequence: TGTGCCAGCAGCCAGGATCACGGGGGGGCAGGGACCCAGTACTTC. Translated: CASSQDHGGAGTQYF.

The chain recombines TRBV28 with TRBJ2-7, with 9 bases aligning to TRBD2. The CDR3 runs 15 residues. Germline assignment: CDR1 MDHEN and CDR2 SYDVKM. Unmatched junction bases numbered 4, after V lost 3 bases and J lost 1 base. CDR3 nucleotide sequence: TGTGCCAGCAGTTTCGCGACTAGCGGTTCCTACGAGCAGTACTTC. It yields the protein CASSFATSGSYEQYF.

Concerning this clone: Other nucleotide sequences from this sample produce the same CDR3. The CDR3 is CASSLVGRSTDTQYF. The CDR3 DNA reads TGTGCCAGCAGCTTAGTGGGGCGGAGCACAGATACGCAGTATTTT. The gene calls are TRBV11-2 and TRBJ2-3, with D maybe TRBD1 (5 bases). V was pared by 1 base and J by 0 bases, with 8 bases between. The CDR3 contains 15 residues. Germline V gives CDR1 SGHAT, CDR2 FQNNGV. The variable domain in full, completed from reference TRBV11-2 and TRBJ2-3, reads EAGVAQSPRYKIIEKRQSVAFWCNPISGHATLYWYQQILGQGPKLLIQFQNNGVVDDSQLPKDRFSAERLKGVDSTLKIQPAKLEDSAVYLCASSLVGRSTDTQYFGPGTRLTVL.

A few counts support this clone. V usage is TRBV2 and J usage is TRBJ2-7; tentatively, D is TRBD2 (6 bases). V gave up 7 bases and J gave up 5 bases, with 21 bases separating them. Looked up from germline, CDR1 is SNHLY and CDR2 is FYNNEI. The CDR3 is made up of 15 amino acids. Here the CDR3 reads CASTEQSRGSHEQYF. DNA for the CDR3: TGTGCCAGCACCGAACAATCCCGGGGGAGCCACGAGCAGTACTTC.

The chain has TRBV19 and TRBJ2-2; 8 bases match TRBD1. V lost 3 bases to trimming and J lost 7 bases; unmatched junction nucleotides: 10. CDR1 is LNHDA and CDR2 is SQIVND in the germline V gene (reference sequence). The CDR3 sequence is 16 residues long. The CDR3 region is CASSMLGQGTLGELFF. The CDR3 bases are TGTGCCAGTAGTATGCTAGGACAGGGTACTCTCGGGGAGCTGTTTTTT.

The sample holds a few counts of this clone. This sample also contains other DNA sequences that code for the same CDR3. The gene calls are TRBV6-5 and TRBJ1-1, with TRBD1 identical over 7 bases. Trimming at V came to 4 bases and at J to 3 bases, leaving 5 bases not matched to a gene. From germline, CDR1 is MNHEY and CDR2 SVGAGI. The CDR3 runs 14 residues. CDR3 sequence: CASSSGQFYTEAFF. CDR3 coding DNA: TGTGCCAGCAGTTCGGGACAGTTTTACACTGAAGCTTTCTTT.

This sequence joins TRBV5-1 and TRBJ2-5; D remains ambiguous. CDR1 SGHRS and CDR2 YFSETQ come from the germline V gene. The V end lost 1 base, the J end lost 5 bases, and 9 bases lay between the germline ends. The CDR3 spans 13 residues. As DNA, the CDR3 is TGCGCCAGCAGCTTGAGTGAGCCGGAGACCCAGTACTTC. Protein sequence: CASSLSEPETQYF.

V usage is TRBV10-2 and J usage is TRBJ2-1; 13 nucleotides align to TRBD2. The V gene end was trimmed by 6 bases and the J gene end by 9 bases; junction bases not matched to a gene: 5. Germline loops: CDR1 WSHSY, CDR2 SAAADI. This CDR3 is built from 14 residues. CDR3 DNA sequence: TGCGCCAGCAGGGGACTAGCGGGGAGTGGTGAGCAGTTCTTC. Translated: CASRGLAGSGEQFF.

The chain employs TRBV4-1 and TRBJ2-7; weak D call: TRBD1 (5 bases). CDR1 MGHRA and CDR2 YSYEKL come from the germline V gene. Between the trimmed V and J ends, which lost 1 base and 2 bases, there was a span of 12 bases. The CDR3 totals 15 residues. The CDR3 sequence: CASSQVGQGTYEQYF. DNA of the CDR3: TGCGCCAGCAGCCAAGTGGGGCAGGGAACCTACGAGCAGTACTTC.

This clone was recorded once. This chain links TRBV5-5 with TRBJ1-1; D may be TRBD1 (5 bases). V lost 4 bases and J 0 bases, leaving 13 bases between the germline ends. The CDR3 is 15 amino acids. Germline CDR1 is SGHKS and CDR2 is YYEKEE (reference sequence). The CDR3 DNA reads as TGTGCCAGCAGCCAAACGACAGACATGAACACTGAAGCTTTCTTT. Translated: CASSQTTDMNTEAFF.

V usage is TRBV7-6 and J usage is TRBJ1-1; tentative D call: TRBD1 (6 bases). CDR3 length equals 14 residues. Germline V CDR1 and CDR2: SGHVS, FNYEAQ. Trimming took off 5 bases at V and 5 bases at J, with 15 bases between the two ends. This chain's CDR3 is CASSPARGGTEAFF. CDR3 DNA: TGTGCCAGCAGCCCCGCGAGAGGGGGAACTGAAGCTTTCTTT.

This sequence joins TRBV5-1 and TRBJ2-5; TRBD2 is a possible D gene (6 bases). In germline, CDR1 is SGHRS, CDR2 YFSETQ. This CDR3 has 15 amino acids. Trimming cost V 4 bases and J 5 bases, with 18 bases left between them. CDR3 residues: CASSNGGTDEETQYF. In DNA, the CDR3 is TGCGCCAGCAGCAACGGGGGAACAGATGAGGAGACCCAGTACTTC.

This clone has a handful of counts. The chain joins TRBV5-4 to TRBJ1-4, with 10 nucleotides matching TRBD1. Germline V gene lookup returns CDR1 SGHNT and CDR2 YYREEE (reference sequence). Trimming removed 3 bases from V and 6 bases from J; junction bases left unmatched: 5. The CDR3 sequence is 15 residues long. The CDR3 coding sequence is TGTGCCAGCAGCTCACCGGGACAGGGGTATGAAAAACTGTTTTTT. Encoded protein: CASSSPGQGYEKLFF.

The chain joins TRBV7-2 to TRBJ1-1; the D gene is possibly TRBD1 (5 bases). Germline values: CDR1 SGHTA, CDR2 FQGNSA. The CDR3 runs to 15 residues. The V and J ends lost 1 base and 3 bases respectively, with 12 bases between them. The CDR3 region is CASSLGGEWDTEAFF. The CDR3 nucleotides read TGTGCCAGCAGCTTAGGGGGGGAATGGGACACTGAAGCTTTCTTT.

The chain has TRBV6-5 and TRBJ1-3; TRBD1 aligns across 8 bases. Looked up from germline, CDR1 is MNHEY and CDR2 is SVGAGI. V trimming: 6 bases; J trimming: 4 bases; junction bases outside the gene matches: 5. The CDR3 runs 14 residues. CDR3 bases: TGTGCCAGCAGATTGACAGGGGTCGGAAACACCATATATTTT. Encoded protein: CASRLTGVGNTIYF.

This chain connects TRBV15 to TRBJ1-3; a weak D match, TRBD1 (5 bases). Germline V CDR1 and CDR2: LNHNV, YYDKDF (reference sequence). The length of the CDR3 is 15 residues. Trimming took 5 bases from V and 0 from J, leaving 11 bases between them. The CDR3 region is CATSGGLASGNTIYF. For the CDR3, the DNA is TGTGCCACCAGCGGGGGACTGGCCTCTGGAAACACCATATATTTT.

The chain employs TRBV5-8 and TRBJ2-5, with 9 bases that match TRBD2. V trimming: 4 bases; J trimming: 4 bases; junction bases outside the gene matches: 14. The CDR3 length is 17 residues. CDR1 is SGHTS and CDR2 is YDEGEE in the germline V gene. The CDR3 here is CASSPGTSLVERETQYF. CDR3 sequence (DNA): TGTGCCAGCAGCCCCGGGACTAGCCTGGTAGAGAGAGAGACCCAGTACTTC.

This clone was seen a single time. The same CDR3 also results from other DNA sequences found in this sample. This rearrangement joins TRBV5-1 to TRBJ1-1; TRBD1 aligns across 8 bases. V shed 4 bases and J 2 bases; nucleotides not matched to a gene: 7. CDR3 length: 15 residues. Germline CDR1 and CDR2: SGHRS and YFSETQ. CDR3 residues: CASSLWTGPNTEAFF. The CDR3 DNA sequence: TGCGCCAGCAGCCTCTGGACAGGGCCTAACACTGAAGCTTTCTTT.

V and J are TRBV15 and TRBJ1-5; TRBD1 might be the D (5 bases). This CDR3 has 14 amino acids. V was pared by 8 bases and J by 4 bases, with 15 bases between. CDR1 and CDR2 (germline): LNHNV, YYDKDF (reference sequence). The CDR3 DNA is TGTGCCACCGAGGAGGGGAACCGAAATCAGCCCCAGCATTTT. Translated: CATEEGNRNQPQHF.

V and J are TRBV6-6 and TRBJ1-2; D might be TRBD1 (6 bases). Germline lookup yields CDR1 MNHNY and CDR2 SVGAGI (reference sequence). The V and J ends lost 5 bases and 2 bases respectively, with 18 bases between them. The CDR3 is 16 residues long. The CDR3 region has the DNA TGTGCCAGCAGTCCTCGGGGGGGCGACTCGAACTATGGCTACACCTTC. Protein: CASSPRGGDSNYGYTF.

This chain uses TRBV30 with TRBJ1-2, with 12 bases aligning to TRBD1. The V gene's germline CDR1 is GTSNPN and CDR2 SVGIG (reference sequence). The CDR3 consists of 10 residues. Trimming at V came to 5 bases and at J to 14 bases, leaving 3 bases not matched to a gene. In DNA form, the CDR3 reads TGTGCCTGGGGGACAGGGGGCCGGACCTTC. This encodes CAWGTGGRTF.

The rearrangement joins TRBV27 to TRBJ1-6; a possible D gene is TRBD1 (6 bases). The ends were cut back, 5 bases at V and 8 bases at J, with 22 bases in the middle. The germline CDR1 and CDR2 sequences are MNHEY and SMNVEV (reference sequence). This CDR3 is 17 amino acids long. CDR3 in amino acids: CASSPSTVWAGDSPLHF. The CDR3 DNA is TGTGCCAGCAGTCCGTCTACTGTTTGGGCAGGGGATTCACCCCTCCACTTT.